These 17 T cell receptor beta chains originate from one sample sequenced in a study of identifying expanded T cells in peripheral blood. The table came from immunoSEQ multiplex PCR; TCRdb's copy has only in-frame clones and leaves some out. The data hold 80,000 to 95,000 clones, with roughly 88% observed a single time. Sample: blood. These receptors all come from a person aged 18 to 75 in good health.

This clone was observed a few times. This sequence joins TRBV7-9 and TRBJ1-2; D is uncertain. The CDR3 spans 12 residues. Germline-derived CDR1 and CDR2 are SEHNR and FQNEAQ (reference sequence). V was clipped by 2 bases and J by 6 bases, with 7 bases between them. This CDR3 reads CASSLPGHGYTF. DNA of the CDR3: TGTGCCAGCAGCTTACCAGGACATGGCTACACCTTC.

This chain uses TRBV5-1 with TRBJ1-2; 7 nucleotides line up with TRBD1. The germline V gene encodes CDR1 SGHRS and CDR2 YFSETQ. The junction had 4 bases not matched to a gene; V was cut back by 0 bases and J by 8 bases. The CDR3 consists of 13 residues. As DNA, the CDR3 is TGCGCCAGCAGCTTGGAGGGGGCGTACGGCTACACCTTC. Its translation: CASSLEGAYGYTF.

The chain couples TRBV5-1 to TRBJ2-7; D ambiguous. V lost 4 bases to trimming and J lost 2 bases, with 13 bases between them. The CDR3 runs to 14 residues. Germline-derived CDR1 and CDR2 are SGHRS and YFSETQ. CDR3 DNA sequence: TGCGCCAGCAGCCCCTCGGACCGAACCTACGAGCAGTACTTC. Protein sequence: CASSPSDRTYEQYF.

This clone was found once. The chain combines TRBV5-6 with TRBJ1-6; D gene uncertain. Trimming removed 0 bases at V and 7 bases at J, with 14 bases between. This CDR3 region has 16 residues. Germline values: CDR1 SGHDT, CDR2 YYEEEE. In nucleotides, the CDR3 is TGTGCCAGCAGCTTGGGTGGCAGCCCCTGGAATTCACCCCTCCACTTT. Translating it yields CASSLGGSPWNSPLHF.

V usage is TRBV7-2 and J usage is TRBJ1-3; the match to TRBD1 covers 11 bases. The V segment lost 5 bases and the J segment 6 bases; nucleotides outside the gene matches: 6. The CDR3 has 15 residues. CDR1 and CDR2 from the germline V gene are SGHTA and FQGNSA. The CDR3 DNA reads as TGTGCCAGCAGCCGAGGGACAGGGGGGAAAAACACCATATATTTT. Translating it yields CASSRGTGGKNTIYF.

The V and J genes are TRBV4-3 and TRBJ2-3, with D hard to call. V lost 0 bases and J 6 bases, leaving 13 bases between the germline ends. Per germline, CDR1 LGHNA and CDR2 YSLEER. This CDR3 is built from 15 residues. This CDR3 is CASSQDRVSADTQYF. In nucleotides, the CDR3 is TGCGCCAGCAGCCAAGACCGAGTTTCAGCGGATACGCAGTATTTT.

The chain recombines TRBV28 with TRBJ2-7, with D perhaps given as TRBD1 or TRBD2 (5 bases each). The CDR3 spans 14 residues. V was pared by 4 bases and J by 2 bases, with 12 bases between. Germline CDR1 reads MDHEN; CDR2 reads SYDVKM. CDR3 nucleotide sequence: TGTGCCAGCAGTTCCGGGACGCTCACCTACGAGCAGTACTTC. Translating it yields CASSSGTLTYEQYF.

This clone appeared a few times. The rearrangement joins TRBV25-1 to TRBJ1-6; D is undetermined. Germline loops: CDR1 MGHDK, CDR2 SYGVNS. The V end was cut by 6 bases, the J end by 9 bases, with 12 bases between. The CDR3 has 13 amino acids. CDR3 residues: CASRGELGSPLHF. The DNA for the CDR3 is TGTGCCAGCAGGGGAGAGCTCGGTTCACCCCTCCACTTT.

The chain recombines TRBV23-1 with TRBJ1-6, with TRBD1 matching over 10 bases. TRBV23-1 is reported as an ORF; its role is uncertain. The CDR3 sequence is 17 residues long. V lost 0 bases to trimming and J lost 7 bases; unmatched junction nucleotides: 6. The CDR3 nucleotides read TGCGCCAGCAGTCAATCTTGGGGACAGGGGCTCAATTCACCCCTCCACTTT. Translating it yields CASSQSWGQGLNSPLHF.

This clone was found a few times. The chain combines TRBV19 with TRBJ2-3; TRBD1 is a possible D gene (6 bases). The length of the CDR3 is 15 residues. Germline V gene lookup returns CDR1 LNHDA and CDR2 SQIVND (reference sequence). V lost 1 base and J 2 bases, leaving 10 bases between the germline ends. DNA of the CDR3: TGTGCCAGTAGTATAGTGGGGGCCCTCACAGATACGCAGTATTTT. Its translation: CASSIVGALTDTQYF.

The CDR3 loop is CASSQSPELAGGHYEQYF. Here the CDR3 DNA reads TGCGCCAGCAGCCAATCACCGGAACTAGCGGGAGGACACTACGAGCAGTACTTC. This rearrangement joins TRBV4-1 to TRBJ2-7, with 12 bases aligning to TRBD2. Losses at the gene ends were 2 bases for V and 3 bases for J; bases not matched to a gene: 11. Germline V gene lookup returns CDR1 MGHRA and CDR2 YSYEKL. This CDR3 spans 18 amino acids.

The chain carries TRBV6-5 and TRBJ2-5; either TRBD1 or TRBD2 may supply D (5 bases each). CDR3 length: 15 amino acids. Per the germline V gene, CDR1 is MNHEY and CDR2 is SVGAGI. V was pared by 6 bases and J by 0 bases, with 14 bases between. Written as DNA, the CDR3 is TGTGCCAGCAGCAGGACGGGGCACAACCAAGAGACCCAGTACTTC. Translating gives CASSRTGHNQETQYF.

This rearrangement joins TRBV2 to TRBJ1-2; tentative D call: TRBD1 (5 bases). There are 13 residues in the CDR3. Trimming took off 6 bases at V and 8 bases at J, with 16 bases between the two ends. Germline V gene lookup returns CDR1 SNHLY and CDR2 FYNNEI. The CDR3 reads CASRALGEGGYTF. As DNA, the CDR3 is TGTGCCAGCAGAGCGCTAGGGGAGGGAGGCTACACCTTC.

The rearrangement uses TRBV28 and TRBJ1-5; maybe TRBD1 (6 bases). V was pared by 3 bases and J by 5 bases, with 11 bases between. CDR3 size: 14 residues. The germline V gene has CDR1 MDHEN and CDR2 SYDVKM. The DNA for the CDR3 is TGTGCCAGCAGTTTCTCGGACAGCGATCAGCCCCAGCATTTT. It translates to CASSFSDSDQPQHF.

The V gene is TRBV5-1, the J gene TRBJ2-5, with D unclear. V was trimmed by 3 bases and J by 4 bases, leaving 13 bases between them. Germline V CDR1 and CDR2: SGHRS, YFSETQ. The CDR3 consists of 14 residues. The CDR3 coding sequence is TGCGCCAGCAGCTCGTTGGCGAACCGAGAGACCCAGTACTTC. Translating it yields CASSSLANRETQYF. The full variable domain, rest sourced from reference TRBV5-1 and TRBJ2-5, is KAGVTQTPRYLIKTRGQQVTLSCSPISGHRSVSWYQQTPGQGLQFLFEYFSETQRNKGNFPGRFSGRQFSNSRSEMNVSTLELGDSALYLCASSSLANRETQYFGPGTRLLVL.

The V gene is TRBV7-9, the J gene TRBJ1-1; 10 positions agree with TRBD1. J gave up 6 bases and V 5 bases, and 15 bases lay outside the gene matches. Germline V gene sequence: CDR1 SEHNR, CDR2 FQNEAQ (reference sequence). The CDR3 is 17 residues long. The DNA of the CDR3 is TGTGCCAGCAGCCGAAAATCGAGGACAGGGGGTTCCCCTGAAGCTTTCTTT. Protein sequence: CASSRKSRTGGSPEAFF. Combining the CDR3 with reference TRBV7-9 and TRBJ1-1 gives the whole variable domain DTGVSQNPRHKITKRGQNVTFRCDPISEHNRLYWYRQTLGQGPEFLTYFQNEAQLEKSRLLSDRFSAERPKGSFSTLEIQRTEQGDSAMYLCASSRKSRTGGSPEAFFGQGTRLTVV.

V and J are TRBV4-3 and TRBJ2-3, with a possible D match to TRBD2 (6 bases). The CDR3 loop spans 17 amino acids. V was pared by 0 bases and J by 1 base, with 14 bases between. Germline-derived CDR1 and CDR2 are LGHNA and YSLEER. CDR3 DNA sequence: TGCGCCAGCAGCCAAGATCTGGGCGGGACTGGCACAGATACGCAGTATTTT. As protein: CASSQDLGGTGTDTQYF.